These T cell receptor beta chains were read from a single sample in a study of CD8 T cells in Susac syndrome. One entry per CDR3 protein, called by TCRdb with MiXCR from the immunoSEQ multiplex PCR reads. The top ten clones hold 0.065% to 0.1% of a sample with 130,000 to 150,000 distinct CDR3 sequences, around 95% of them seen once. The sample was CD4+ T cells from PBMCs. Receptors were obtained from a human donor with Susac syndrome. Each CDR3 is given with its conserved first and last residue. The D gene is left open where the match is weak. Rows give clone size only sometimes, using once, few, many, or a class for an expanded clone.

clone size	V gene	CDR3 length	D gene	J gene	CDR3 DNA	CDR3 protein
.	TRBV6-5	12	.	TRBJ2-5	TGTGCCAGCTCCACTATTTGGGGGACCCAGTACTTC	CASSTIWGTQYF
.	TRBV6-5	14	TRBD2	TRBJ2-7	TGTGCCAGCAGACGAGCGGGAGCACCTTACGAGCAGTACTTC	CASRRAGAPYEQYF
once	TRBV9	16	TRBD1	TRBJ2-7	TGTGCCAGCAGCGTAGATACTCAGGGGGCGCGAGGAGAGCAGTACTTC	CASSVDTQGARGEQYF
.	TRBV29-1	12	.	TRBJ2-3	TGCAGCGTTGTGTTTGGCACAGATACGCAGTATTTT	CSVVFGTDTQYF
.	TRBV24-1	16	TRBD1	TRBJ2-3	TGTGCCACCAGTGATGAGGGGGCGCCTGGCACAGATACGCAGTATTTT	CATSDEGAPGTDTQYF
.	TRBV7-8	13	.	TRBJ1-1	TGTGCCAGCAGCTCATCAGGTGACACTGAAGCTTTCTTT	CASSSSGDTEAFF
.	TRBV7-9	16	.	TRBJ2-4	TGTGCCAGCAGCTTGGGACGGAATCGGGACAAAAACATTCAGTACTTC	CASSLGRNRDKNIQYF
.	TRBV7-9	14	TRBD2	TRBJ2-3	TGTGCCAGCAGAGCGGGAGTCCGCACAGATACGCAGTATTTT	CASRAGVRTDTQYF
.	TRBV7-3	13	.	TRBJ2-5	TGTGCCAGCAGCCAGGGACCAAAAGAGGCCCAGTACTTC	CASSQGPKEAQYF
once	TRBV6-5	12	TRBD1	TRBJ1-2	TGTGCCAGCAGTGACAGGGGAGATGGCTACACCTTC	CASSDRGDGYTF
.	TRBV21-1	15	.	TRBJ2-1	TGTGCCAGCAGCTCGGGAGGGCCTGGGCTGTCTGAGCAGTTCTTC	CASSSGGPGLSEQFF
.	TRBV5-1	15	.	TRBJ2-1	TGCGCCAGCAGCTTGAACCAATCACCTTACAATGAGCAGTTCTTC	CASSLNQSPYNEQFF
.	TRBV5-1	18	TRBD2	TRBJ2-3	TGCGCCAGCAGCTTGGCCGGGATAGCGGGGGTCTCGGGGGATACGCAGTATTTT	CASSLAGIAGVSGDTQYF
.	TRBV29-1	11	.	TRBJ2-3	TGCAGCGTTGATAGGGGGGGAACGCAGTATTTT	CSVDRGGTQYF
.	TRBV24-1	18	.	TRBJ2-1	TGTGCCACCAGTGATTTGCCCATACTACGGGCGCTAAACAATGAGCAGTTCTTC	CATSDLPILRALNNEQFF
.	TRBV12-3/TRBV12-4	15	.	TRBJ2-2	TGTGCCAGCAGTTCTCCGGGATTGGGGACCGGGGAGCTGTTTTTT	CASSSPGLGTGELFF
.	TRBV7-8	15	.	TRBJ2-7	TGTGCCAGCAGCTTAGCTGGCGGCAGGTCGTACGAGCAGTACTTC	CASSLAGGRSYEQYF
.	TRBV6-6	13	.	TRBJ1-2	TGTGCCAGCAGTGGGGAGGGGGACTATGGCTACACCTTC	CASSGEGDYGYTF
.	TRBV5-1	17	TRBD2	TRBJ2-5	TGCGCCAGCAGCTTACCCGAACTAGCGGGAGGCCAGGGGACCCAGTACTTC	CASSLPELAGGQGTQYF
.	TRBV20-1	13	.	TRBJ1-1	TGCAGTGCTAGCAGGTCACTAAACACTGAAGCTTTCTTT	CSASRSLNTEAFF
.	TRBV25-1	15	TRBD1	TRBJ2-7	TGTGCCAGCAGTGAATGGGGACAGGAGGGAGGCGAGCAGTACTTC	CASSEWGQEGGEQYF
.	TRBV2	16	.	TRBJ1-1	TGTGCCAGCAGTGAAGGCTTTCCCGGGACGGACACTGAAGCTTTCTTT	CASSEGFPGTDTEAFF
.	TRBV7-2	11	.	TRBJ2-7	TGTGCCAGCAGCTCCGGACTCGAGCAGTACTTC	CASSSGLEQYF
.	TRBV12-3/TRBV12-4	13	.	TRBJ1-2	TGTGCCAGCAGTTTGCGCAGGGTCGGAGGCTACACCTTC	CASSLRRVGGYTF
.	TRBV7-8	15	TRBD1	TRBJ1-1	TGTGCCAGCAGCTCCGGACAGGGAACCAACACTGAAGCTTTCTTT	CASSSGQGTNTEAFF
.	TRBV15	15	TRBD1	TRBJ2-3	TGTGCCACCAGCAGGACCCGGGACAGGGTGGATACGCAGTATTTT	CATSRTRDRVDTQYF
.	TRBV25-1	14	.	TRBJ1-6	TGTGCCAGCAGTGAAAATCTGGGGAATTCACCCCTCCACTTT	CASSENLGNSPLHF
.	TRBV29-1	15	TRBD2	TRBJ2-1	TGCAGCGTTGTCCCTAGCGGGGTTTCCTACAATGAGCAGTTCTTC	CSVVPSGVSYNEQFF
.	TRBV3-1	12	.	TRBJ2-7	TGTGCCCTTCGCGGGCGATCCTACGAGCAGTACTTC	CALRGRSYEQYF
.	TRBV5-1	13	TRBD1	TRBJ1-2	TGCGCCAGCAGCCCGGACAGGGATAAAGGCTACACCTTC	CASSPDRDKGYTF
.	TRBV4-1	13	.	TRBJ1-2	TGCGCCAGCAGCCAAGTAGGGGCGCGAGGCTACACCTTC	CASSQVGARGYTF
.	TRBV12-3/TRBV12-4	14	.	TRBJ2-1	TGTGCCAGCAGTTTAACCGAAGTGGGGAATGAGCAGTTCTTC	CASSLTEVGNEQFF
.	TRBV4-1	17	TRBD2	TRBJ2-1	TGCGCCAGCAGCCAAGGAATAGCGGGGAGCTCCTACAATGAGCAGTTCTTC	CASSQGIAGSSYNEQFF
.	TRBV20-1	13	TRBD2	TRBJ2-5	TGCAGTGCTAAGACTAGCCACCAAGAGACCCAGTACTTC	CSAKTSHQETQYF
.	TRBV29-1	13	TRBD1	TRBJ2-7	TGCAGCGTTAGGGGACAGGCCACCTACGAGCAGTACTTC	CSVRGQATYEQYF
.	TRBV4-1	20	TRBD2	TRBJ2-3	TGCGCCAGCAGCCAAGTTGGACACCACAGACTAGCGGGGGGGCCAGATACGCAGTATTTT	CASSQVGHHRLAGGPDTQYF
once	TRBV7-9	14	TRBD1	TRBJ1-2	TGTGCCAGCAGCTACGCGAGGGGGCGCGATGGCTACACCTTC	CASSYARGRDGYTF
.	TRBV11-2	15	.	TRBJ2-1	TGTGCCAGCAGCGGGAGGAGCGGGCGCGACAATGAGCAGTTCTTC	CASSGRSGRDNEQFF
.	TRBV28	14	TRBD2	TRBJ2-3	TGTGCCAGCGAGACTAGCGGAAGCACAGATACGCAGTATTTT	CASETSGSTDTQYF
.	TRBV5-4	16	TRBD2	TRBJ2-5	TGTGCCAGCAGCCACGGGGGGGGGCTGATACAAGAGACCCAGTACTTC	CASSHGGGLIQETQYF
.	TRBV7-9	13	.	TRBJ2-7	TGTGCCAGCAGCTTGGACTTCTCCTACGAGCAGTACTTC	CASSLDFSYEQYF